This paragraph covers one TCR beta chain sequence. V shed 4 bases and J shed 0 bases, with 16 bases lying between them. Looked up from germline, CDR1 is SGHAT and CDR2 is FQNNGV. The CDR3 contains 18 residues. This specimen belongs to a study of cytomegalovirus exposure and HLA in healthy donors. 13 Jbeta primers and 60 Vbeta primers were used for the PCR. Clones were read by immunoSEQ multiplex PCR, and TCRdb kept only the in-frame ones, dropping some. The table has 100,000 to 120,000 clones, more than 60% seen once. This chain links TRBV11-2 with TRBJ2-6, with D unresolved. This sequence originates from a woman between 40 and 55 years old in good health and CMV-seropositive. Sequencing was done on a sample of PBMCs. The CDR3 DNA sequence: TGTGCCAGCAGCTCCGTTTTTCGTGGGCGCTCTGGGGCCAACGTCCTGACTTTC. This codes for CASSSVFRGRSGANVLTF.